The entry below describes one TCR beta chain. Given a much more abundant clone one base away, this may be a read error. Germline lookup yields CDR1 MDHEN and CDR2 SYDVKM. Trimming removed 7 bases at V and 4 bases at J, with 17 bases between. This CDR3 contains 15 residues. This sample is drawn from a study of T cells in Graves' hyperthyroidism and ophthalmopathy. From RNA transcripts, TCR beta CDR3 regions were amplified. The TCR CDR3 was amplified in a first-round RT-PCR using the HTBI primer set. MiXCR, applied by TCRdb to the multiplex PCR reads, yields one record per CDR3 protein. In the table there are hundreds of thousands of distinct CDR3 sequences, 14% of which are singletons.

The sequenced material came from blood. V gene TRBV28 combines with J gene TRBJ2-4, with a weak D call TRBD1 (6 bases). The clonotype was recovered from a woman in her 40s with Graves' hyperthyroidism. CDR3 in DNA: TGTGCCAGCAACCGCGCCGGGACATCTAAAAACATTCAGTACTTC. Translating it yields CASNRAGTSKNIQYF.